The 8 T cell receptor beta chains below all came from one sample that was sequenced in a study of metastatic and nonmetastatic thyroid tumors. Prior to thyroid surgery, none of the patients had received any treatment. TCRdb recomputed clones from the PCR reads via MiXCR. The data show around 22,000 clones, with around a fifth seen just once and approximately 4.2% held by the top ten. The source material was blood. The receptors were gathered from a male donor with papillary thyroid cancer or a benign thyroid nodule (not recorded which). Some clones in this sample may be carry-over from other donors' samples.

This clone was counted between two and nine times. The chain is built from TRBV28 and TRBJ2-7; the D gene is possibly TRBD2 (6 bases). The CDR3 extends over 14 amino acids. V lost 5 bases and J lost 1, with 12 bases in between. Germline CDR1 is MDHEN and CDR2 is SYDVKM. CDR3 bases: TGTGCCAGCAGTCTTACGGGGGTATCCTACGAGCAGTACTTC. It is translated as CASSLTGVSYEQYF.

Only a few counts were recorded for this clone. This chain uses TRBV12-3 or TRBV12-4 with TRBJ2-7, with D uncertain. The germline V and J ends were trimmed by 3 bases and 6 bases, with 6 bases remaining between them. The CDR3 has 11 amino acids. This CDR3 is CASSFLGEQYF. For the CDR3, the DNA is TGTGCCAGCAGTTTCCTGGGCGAGCAGTACTTC.

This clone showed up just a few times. CDR3 DNA sequence: TGTGCCAGCAGTCCCGATCCTACGAACACTGAAGCTTTCTTT. Translated: CASSPDPTNTEAFF. This sequence joins TRBV2 and TRBJ1-1; D gene unclear. This CDR3 has 14 amino acids. Per germline, CDR1 SNHLY and CDR2 FYNNEI. The germline V and J ends were trimmed by 5 bases and 1 base, with 11 bases remaining between them. Using reference TRBV2 and TRBJ1-1 for the parts outside the CDR3, the full variable domain is EPEVTQTPSHQVTQMGQEVILRCVPISNHLYFYWYRQILGQKVEFLVSFYNNEISEKSEIFDDQFSVERPDGSNFTLKIRSTKLEDSAMYFCASSPDPTNTEAFFGQGTRLTVV.

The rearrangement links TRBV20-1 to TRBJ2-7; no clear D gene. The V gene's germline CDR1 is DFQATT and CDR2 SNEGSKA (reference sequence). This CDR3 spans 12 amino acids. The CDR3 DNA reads TGCAGCGCAGCGACGGACTCCTACGAGCAGTACTTC. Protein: CSAATDSYEQYF.

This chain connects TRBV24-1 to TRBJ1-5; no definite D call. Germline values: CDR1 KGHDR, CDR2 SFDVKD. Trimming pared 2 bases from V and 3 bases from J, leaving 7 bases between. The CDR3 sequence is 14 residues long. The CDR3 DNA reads TGTGCCACCAGTGATTATGGGAACAATCAGCCCCAGCATTTT. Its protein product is CATSDYGNNQPQHF.

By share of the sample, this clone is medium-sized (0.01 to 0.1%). The CDR3 protein is CASSSETIAGEGMDTQYF. The CDR3 DNA sequence: TGTGCCAGCAGTTCTGAAACAATAGCGGGAGAAGGCATGGATACGCAGTATTTT. The J gene is TRBJ2-3, the V gene TRBV28; the match to TRBD2 covers 9 bases. The CDR3 contains 18 residues. Germline V CDR1 and CDR2: MDHEN, SYDVKM. The V and J ends lost 4 bases and 6 bases, in that order; junction bases with no gene match: 17.

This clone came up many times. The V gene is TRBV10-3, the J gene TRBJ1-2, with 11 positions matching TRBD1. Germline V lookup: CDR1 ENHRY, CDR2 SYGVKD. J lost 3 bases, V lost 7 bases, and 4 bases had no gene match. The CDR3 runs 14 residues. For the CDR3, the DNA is TGTGCCATCAAGTGGACAGGGGGCGACTATGGCTACACCTTC. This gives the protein CAIKWTGGDYGYTF.

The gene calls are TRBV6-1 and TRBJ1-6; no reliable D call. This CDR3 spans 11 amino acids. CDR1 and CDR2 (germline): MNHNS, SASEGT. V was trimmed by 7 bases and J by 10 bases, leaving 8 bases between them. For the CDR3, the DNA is TGTGCCAGCACCAGTGGCTCACCCCTCCACTTT. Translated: CASTSGSPLHF.